This is a list of T cell receptor beta chains from one sample in a study of tumor-infiltrating lymphocytes in primary liver carcinoma. Each CDR3 protein gets one entry after TCRdb re-called the multiplex PCR reads with MiXCR. The sample includes 150,000 to 200,000 distinct CDR3 sequences, almost 65% seen only once; the top ten take 6% to 8.5%. Material: peripheral blood. These receptors all come from a woman in her sixties or seventies with primary liver carcinoma and hepatitis B virus infection. Both conserved end residues are part of each CDR3. D genes are given only for firm matches. Only some rows state a clone size, as once, few, many or a class for expanded clones.

>TRBD1|TRBV6-5|NA|TRBJ2-1
CARSYRTGDEQFF
TGTGCGAGAAGTTACCGGACAGGGGATGAGCAGTTCTTC
>NA|TRBV28|NA|TRBJ2-4
CASSSPSETQHF
TGTGCCAGCAGTTCCCCCAGTGAGACTCAGCACTTC
>NA|TRBV11-2|NA|TRBJ2-5
CDSSPRRTQETQYF
TGTGACAGCAGCCCCCGACGGACTCAAGAGACCCAGTACTTC
>NA|TRBV7-9|once|TRBJ1-3
CASSLAGGNTIYF
TGTGCCAGCAGCTTAGCGGGGGGAAACACCATATATTTT
>NA|TRBV6-6|many|TRBJ2-1
CASSLAGYNEQFF
TGTGCCAGCAGTTTGGCTGGCTACAATGAGCAGTTCTTC
>NA|TRBV30|few|TRBJ1-1
CAWTWGRKAEAFF
TGTGCCTGGACGTGGGGGAGGAAAGCTGAAGCTTTCTTT
>TRBD2|TRBV11-2|NA|TRBJ2-3
CVSSLGTSGRGMGTDTQYF
TGTGTCAGCAGCTTGGGGACTAGCGGGAGAGGTATGGGCACAGATACACAGTATTTT
>TRBD2|TRBV6-1|NA|TRBJ2-3
CGSSLAGAPKDTQYF
TGTGGCAGCAGTCTAGCGGGAGCTCCCAAAGATACGCAGTATTTT
>NA|TRBV30|few|TRBJ2-1
CTWSLGLNNEQFF
TGTACCTGGAGTCTGGGCCTGAACAATGAGCAGTTCTTC
>NA|TRBV5-1|NA|TRBJ1-3
CASSPRGRTKGSGNTIYF
TGCGCCAGCAGCCCCAGAGGAAGGACCAAGGGCTCTGGAAACACCATATATTTT
>NA|TRBV11-2|NA|TRBJ2-7
CASSLWGSGSYEQYF
TGTGCCAGCAGCTTATGGGGTAGTGGGAGCTACGAGCAGTACTTC
>TRBD1|TRBV28|NA|TRBJ1-2
CVSSSPGRGRNGYTF
TGTGTCAGCAGTTCCCCGGGAAGGGGGCGTAATGGCTACACCTTC
>NA|TRBV11-2|medium-sized|TRBJ2-3
CASSPGLPTDTQYF
TGTGCCAGCAGCCCCGGACTACCCACAGATACGCAGTATTTT
>NA|TRBV6-5|few|TRBJ2-5
CASTAEGKTQYF
TGTGCCAGCACGGCCGAAGGGAAGACCCAGTACTTC
>NA|TRBV5-5|NA|TRBJ1-1
CASGWDVVTEAFF
TGTGCCAGCGGATGGGATGTGGTCACTGAAGCTTTCTTT
>NA|TRBV4-2|NA|TRBJ2-5
CTNSRDLEETQYF
TGTACCAACAGCCGTGACTTAGAAGAGACCCAGTACTTC
>NA|TRBV11-3|NA|TRBJ2-2
CTSSWGLENTGELFF
TGTACCAGCAGTTGGGGACTGGAGAACACCGGGGAGCTGTTTTTT
>TRBD2|TRBV7-9|NA|TRBJ2-3
CASSFPSGSGTDTQYF
TGTGCCAGCAGCTTTCCCAGCGGGAGTGGGACAGATACGCAGTATTTT
>NA|TRBV11-3|medium-sized|TRBJ1-1
CASSLVGAGTEAFF
TGTGCCAGCAGCTTAGTGGGGGCCGGCACTGAAGCTTTCTTT
>TRBD2|TRBV11-2|once|TRBJ2-2
CARKVLAGSTGELFF
TGTGCCAGAAAGGTACTAGCGGGGAGCACCGGGGAGCTGTTTTTT
>NA|TRBV5-4|few|TRBJ2-1
CASSLKSGSNEQFF
TGTGCCAGCAGCTTGAAAAGCGGAAGCAATGAGCAGTTCTTC
>TRBD1|TRBV28|NA|TRBJ2-5
CASSFSGTGRGETQYF
TGTGCCAGCAGTTTCTCCGGGACAGGGAGAGGAGAGACCCAGTACTTC
>TRBD1|TRBV11-3|many|TRBJ2-3
CASSLGQGSTDTQYF
TGTGCCAGCAGCTTAGGACAGGGGAGCACAGATACGCAGTATTTT
>NA|TRBV11-3|NA|TRBJ1-2
CASNFPTRGIGYTF
TGTGCCAGCAACTTCCCGACAAGGGGCATTGGCTACACCTTC
>NA|TRBV5-1|NA|TRBJ2-6
CASSLSAGAYVLTF
TGCGCCAGCAGCTTATCCGCTGGGGCCTACGTCCTGACCTTC
>TRBD2|TRBV11-2|NA|TRBJ2-3
CARSLVIAGASLGMQYF
TGTGCCAGGAGCTTAGTGATAGCGGGAGCTTCATTGGGTATGCAGTATTTT
>TRBD1|TRBV7-9|once|TRBJ1-5
CASSLDRGFQPQHF
TGTGCCAGCAGCTTAGACAGGGGGTTTCAGCCCCAGCATTTT
>TRBD1|TRBV11-2|NA|TRBJ1-5
CASSSGTGGLQPHHF
TGTGCCAGCAGCTCCGGGACAGGGGGTTTGCAGCCCCATCATTTT
>NA|TRBV7-9|NA|TRBJ1-1
CASSLAVSRPTEAFF
TGTGCCAGCAGCTTAGCGGTGTCCAGGCCGACTGAAGCTTTCTTT
>TRBD2|TRBV6-1|NA|TRBJ2-5
CASSDIHSSGRARETQYF
TGTGCCAGCAGTGACATACATTCTAGCGGGAGGGCCAGGGAGACCCAGTACTTC
>NA|TRBV11-3|many|TRBJ2-5
CASSLAPGPGWETQYF
TGTGCCAGCAGCTTAGCCCCAGGACCAGGGTGGGAGACCCAGTACTTC
>NA|TRBV25-1|few|TRBJ1-1
CASSDLGFETEAFF
TGTGCCAGCAGTGATCTGGGGTTTGAAACTGAAGCTTTCTTT
>NA|TRBV21-1|NA|TRBJ2-5
CASSTTQSRRAKETRYF
TGTGCCAGCAGCACCACACAATCGAGACGGGCAAAAGAGACCCGGTACTTC
>TRBD2|TRBV5-1|many|TRBJ2-7
CASSLGLAGGGEQYF
TGCGCCAGCAGCCTGGGACTAGCGGGAGGAGGCGAGCAGTACTTC
>NA|TRBV28|once|TRBJ2-3
CASTLSTTDTQYF
TGTGCCAGCACTTTATCGACAACAGATACGCAGTATTTT
>NA|TRBV5-1|NA|TRBJ2-1
CASSFAEDMFF
TGCGCCAGCAGCTTCGCCGAGGACATGTTCTTC
>TRBD2|TRBV11-3|NA|TRBJ2-5
CASSVTSGRRETQYF
TGTGCCAGCAGCGTTACTAGCGGTAGACGTGAGACCCAGTACTTC
>TRBD1|TRBV29-1|NA|TRBJ2-1
CSVLGQGGGEQFF
TGCAGCGTGTTGGGACAGGGGGGTGGTGAGCAGTTCTTC
>NA|TRBV12-3/TRBV12-4|NA|TRBJ2-3
CASMVTGGTDTQYF
TGTGCCAGCATGGTAACGGGGGGCACAGATACGCAGTATTTT
>NA|TRBV6-6|NA|TRBJ2-7
CASSYGYSGKGNSYKQYF
TGTGCCAGCAGTTACGGATACTCGGGAAAGGGGAACTCCTACAAGCAGTACTTC
>NA|TRBV13|few|TRBJ1-1
CASSGGGGTYEAFF
TGTGCCAGCAGCGGCGGAGGGGGGACGTACGAAGCTTTCTTT
>TRBD1|TRBV6-6|NA|TRBJ2-5
CASRDSLETQYF
TGTGCCAGTAGGGACAGCCTCGAGACCCAGTACTTC
>TRBD1|TRBV24-1|NA|TRBJ2-3
CATAGIGTGSSTQYF
TGTGCCACCGCAGGTATCGGGACAGGGAGTAGTACGCAGTATTTT
>NA|TRBV29-1|NA|TRBJ1-3
CSIETSTTGNTIYF
TGCAGCATCGAGACCTCGACCACTGGAAACACCATATATTTT